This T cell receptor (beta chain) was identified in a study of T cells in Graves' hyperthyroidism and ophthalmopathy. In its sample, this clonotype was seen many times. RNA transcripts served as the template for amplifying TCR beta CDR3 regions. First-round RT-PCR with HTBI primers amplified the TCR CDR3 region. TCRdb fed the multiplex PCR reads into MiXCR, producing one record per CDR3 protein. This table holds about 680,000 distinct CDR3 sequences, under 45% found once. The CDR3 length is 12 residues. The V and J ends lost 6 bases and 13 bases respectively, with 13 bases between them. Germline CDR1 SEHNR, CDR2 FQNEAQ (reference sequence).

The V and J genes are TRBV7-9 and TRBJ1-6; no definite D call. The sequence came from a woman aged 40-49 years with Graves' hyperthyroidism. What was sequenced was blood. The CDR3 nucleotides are TGTGCCAGCAGTTACGAGACTGAGCCCCTCCACTTT. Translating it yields CASSYETEPLHF.